These T cell receptor beta chains were read from a single sample in a study of cytomegalovirus exposure and HLA in healthy donors. Assay used: immunoSEQ multiplex PCR; TCRdb lists only in-frame clones, some missing. The sample holds almost 65,000 clones, roughly 91% seen once. Sequences were obtained from PBMCs. These receptors were collected from a young woman in good health and CMV-seronegative. Both conserved end residues are part of each CDR3. Clone size is given for some rows only: seen once, a few or many times, or a class if the clone is expanded.

j_call | v_call | clone_size | cdr3_aa
TRBJ2-5 | TRBV7-2 | NA | CASSWTYQETQYF
TRBJ2-1 | TRBV4-1 | NA | CASSQGTAADLENEQFF
TRBJ2-1 | TRBV6-4 | NA | CASSQTRSGYNEQFF
TRBJ2-4 | TRBV18 | NA | CASSPKTQNIQYF
TRBJ2-5 | TRBV5-1 | NA | CASTPPGQGAQKTQYF
TRBJ2-5 | TRBV19 | NA | CASSSLAAKETQYF
TRBJ2-1 | TRBV5-1 | NA | CASSFPSPDEQFF
TRBJ1-1 | TRBV4-1 | once | CASTHDPPGNTEAFF
TRBJ1-4 | TRBV9 | NA | CASSVGSTGEKLFF
TRBJ2-7 | TRBV9 | NA | CASSVRRDGYEQYF
TRBJ1-2 | TRBV7-2 | NA | CASSLSDSYGYTF
TRBJ2-5 | TRBV7-2 | NA | CASSSTGPETQYF
TRBJ2-7 | TRBV9 | NA | CASSVGSGLAGTSGEQYF
TRBJ2-5 | TRBV10-2 | NA | CASSLVAETQYF
TRBJ1-2 | TRBV4-1 | NA | CASSPRTGDNYGYTF
TRBJ2-7 | TRBV7-9 | NA | CASSSGTGWEQYF
TRBJ2-1 | TRBV2 | NA | CASTPTSGAEQFF
TRBJ1-2 | TRBV5-1 | NA | CASSPGQPNYGYTF
TRBJ2-3 | TRBV11-1 | NA | CASRFGGGAVDTQYF
TRBJ1-2 | TRBV27 | NA | CASSLTGGTSYTF
TRBJ1-5 | TRBV28 | NA | CASSFAGSGQPQHF
TRBJ2-6 | TRBV4-3 | NA | CASSQDRDSGANVLTF
TRBJ1-1 | TRBV6-1 | NA | CASSASGGITEAFF
TRBJ2-7 | TRBV19 | NA | CASTPGTSGTYEQYF
TRBJ2-2 | TRBV9 | NA | CASSLSKQGETGELFF
TRBJ2-2 | TRBV28 | NA | CASSRTSGMRGRWFF
TRBJ1-2 | TRBV28 | NA | CASSGDTYGYTF
TRBJ1-4 | TRBV28 | NA | CASSLPSGTNEKLFF
TRBJ1-1 | TRBV5-1 | NA | CASSLKGTGFDTEAFF
TRBJ2-7 | TRBV5-1 | NA | CASSLGGGVYEQYF
TRBJ2-2 | TRBV27 | NA | CASTPWVGTGRGELFF
TRBJ2-1 | TRBV6-5 | NA | CASSYDWSSYNEQFF
TRBJ2-2 | TRBV5-6 | NA | CASSFAPLSGLTEPGELFF
TRBJ1-2 | TRBV7-2 | NA | CASSLAPGYGYTF
TRBJ2-5 | TRBV10-3 | NA | CAISEWDRGMETQYF
TRBJ1-3 | TRBV7-9 | once | CASRWDRDGNTIYF
TRBJ2-3 | TRBV6-1 | NA | CATSPGERYADTQYF
TRBJ2-1 | TRBV7-9 | NA | CASSPTSGRDYNEQFF
TRBJ2-2 | TRBV5-1 | NA | CASSFLAGGTTGELFF
TRBJ1-2 | TRBV29-1 | NA | CSVEGAGFYGYTF